This T cell receptor beta chain was captured in a study of T cells in localized non-small cell lung cancer. This clone has just one count. Its antigen is still unknown. The repertoire was sequenced with immunoSEQ multiplex PCR; TCRdb's copy has only in-frame clones and lacks some. The sample contains 75,000 to 95,000 clones, around 82% of which appear only once. This CDR3 comprises 14 residues. The V end was cut by 2 bases, the J end by 1 base, with 8 bases between. CDR1 MNHNY and CDR2 SVGAGI come from the germline V gene (reference sequence). Study results and caveats: Sequencing covered just one tumor region, so heterogeneity cannot be ruled out. Exceeding tumor, uninvolved adjacent lung had the highest T cell clonality.

The sequence was obtained from a man aged 35 to 70 with stage II squamous cell lung carcinoma. The V call is TRBV6-6, the J call TRBJ1-1; weak D call: TRBD1 (5 bases). The sequenced sample was PBMCs, obtained before any cancer treatment. CDR3 nucleotide sequence: TGTGCCAGCAGTTACACGGGGGGGAACACTGAAGCTTTCTTT. Its translation: CASSYTGGNTEAFF.